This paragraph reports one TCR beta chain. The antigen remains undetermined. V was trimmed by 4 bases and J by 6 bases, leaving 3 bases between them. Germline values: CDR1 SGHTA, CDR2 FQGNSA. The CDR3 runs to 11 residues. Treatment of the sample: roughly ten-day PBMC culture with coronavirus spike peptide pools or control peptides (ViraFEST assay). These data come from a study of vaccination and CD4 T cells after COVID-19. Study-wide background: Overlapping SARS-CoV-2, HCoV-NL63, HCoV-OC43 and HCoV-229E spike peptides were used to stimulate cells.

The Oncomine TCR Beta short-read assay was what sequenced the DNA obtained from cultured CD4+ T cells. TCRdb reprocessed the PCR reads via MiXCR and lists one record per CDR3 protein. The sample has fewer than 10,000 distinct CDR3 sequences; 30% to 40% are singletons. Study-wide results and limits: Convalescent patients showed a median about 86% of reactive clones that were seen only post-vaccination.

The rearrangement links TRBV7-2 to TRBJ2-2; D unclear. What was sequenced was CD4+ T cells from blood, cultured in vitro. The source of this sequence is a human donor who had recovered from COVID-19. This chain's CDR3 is CASSSPGELFF. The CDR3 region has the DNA TGTGCCAGCAGCTCGCCCGGGGAGCTGTTTTTT. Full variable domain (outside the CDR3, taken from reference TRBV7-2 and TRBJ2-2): GAGVSQSPSNKVTEKGKDVELRCDPISGHTALYWYRQSLGQGLEFLIYFQGNSAPDKSGLPSDRFSAERTGGSVSTLTIQRTQQEDSAVYLCASSSPGELFFGEGSRLTVL.